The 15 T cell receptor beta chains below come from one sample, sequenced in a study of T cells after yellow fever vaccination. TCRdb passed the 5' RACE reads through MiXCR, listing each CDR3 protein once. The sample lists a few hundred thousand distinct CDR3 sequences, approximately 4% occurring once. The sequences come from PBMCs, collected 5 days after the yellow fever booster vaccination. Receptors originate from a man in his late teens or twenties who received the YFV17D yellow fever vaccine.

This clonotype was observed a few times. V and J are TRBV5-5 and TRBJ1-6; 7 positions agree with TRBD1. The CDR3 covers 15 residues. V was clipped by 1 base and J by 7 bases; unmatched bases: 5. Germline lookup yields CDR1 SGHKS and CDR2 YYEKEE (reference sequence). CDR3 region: CASSLLTGRNSPLHF. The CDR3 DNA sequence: TGTGCCAGCAGCTTGTTGACAGGGCGGAATTCACCCCTCCACTTT.

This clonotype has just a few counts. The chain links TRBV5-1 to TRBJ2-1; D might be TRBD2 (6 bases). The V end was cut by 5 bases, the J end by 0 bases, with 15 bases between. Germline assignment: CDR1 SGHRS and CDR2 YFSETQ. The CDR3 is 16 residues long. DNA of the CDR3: TGCGCCAGCAGATCCGACGGGGGACGCTCCTACAATGAGCAGTTCTTC. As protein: CASRSDGGRSYNEQFF. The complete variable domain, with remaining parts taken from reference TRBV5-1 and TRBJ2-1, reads KAGVTQTPRYLIKTRGQQVTLSCSPISGHRSVSWYQQTPGQGLQFLFEYFSETQRNKGNFPGRFSGRQFSNSRSEMNVSTLELGDSALYLCASRSDGGRSYNEQFFGPGTRLTVL.

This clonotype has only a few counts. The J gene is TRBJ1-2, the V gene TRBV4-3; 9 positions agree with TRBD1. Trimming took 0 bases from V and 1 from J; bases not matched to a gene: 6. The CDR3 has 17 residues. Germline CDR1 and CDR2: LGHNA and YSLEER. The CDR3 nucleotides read TGCGCCAGCAGCCAAGAGCCGCCGGGACAGGGTAACTATGGCTACACCTTC. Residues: CASSQEPPGQGNYGYTF.

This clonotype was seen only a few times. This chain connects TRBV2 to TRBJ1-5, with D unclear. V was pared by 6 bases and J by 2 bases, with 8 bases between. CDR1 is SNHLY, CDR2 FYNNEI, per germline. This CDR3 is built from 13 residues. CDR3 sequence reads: CASRSEGNQPQHF. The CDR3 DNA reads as TGTGCCAGCAGGTCGGAGGGCAATCAGCCCCAGCATTTT. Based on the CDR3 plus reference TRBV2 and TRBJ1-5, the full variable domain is EPEVTQTPSHQVTQMGQEVILRCVPISNHLYFYWYRQILGQKVEFLVSFYNNEISEKSEIFDDQFSVERPDGSNFTLKIRSTKLEDSAMYFCASRSEGNQPQHFGDGTRLSIL.

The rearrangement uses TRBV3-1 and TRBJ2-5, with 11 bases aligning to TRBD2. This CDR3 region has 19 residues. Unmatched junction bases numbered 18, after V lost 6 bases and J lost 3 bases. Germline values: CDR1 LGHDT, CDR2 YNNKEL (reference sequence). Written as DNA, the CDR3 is TGTGCCAGCAGTCGAGGGACTAGCGGCTTGTTTTTCCCGGAAGAGACCCAGTACTTC. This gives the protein CASSRGTSGLFFPEETQYF.

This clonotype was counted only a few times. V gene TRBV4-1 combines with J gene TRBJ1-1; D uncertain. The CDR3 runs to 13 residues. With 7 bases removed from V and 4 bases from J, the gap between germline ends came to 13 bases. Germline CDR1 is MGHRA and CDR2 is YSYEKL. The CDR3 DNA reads TGCGCCAGCACCTTTCACCCGGGCACTGAAGCTTTCTTT. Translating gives CASTFHPGTEAFF.

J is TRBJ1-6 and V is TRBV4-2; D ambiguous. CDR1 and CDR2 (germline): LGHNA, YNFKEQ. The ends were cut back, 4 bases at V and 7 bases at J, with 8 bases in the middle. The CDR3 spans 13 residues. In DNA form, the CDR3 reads TGTGCCAGCAGCCCTAATCAGAATTCACCCCTCCACTTT. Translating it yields CASSPNQNSPLHF.

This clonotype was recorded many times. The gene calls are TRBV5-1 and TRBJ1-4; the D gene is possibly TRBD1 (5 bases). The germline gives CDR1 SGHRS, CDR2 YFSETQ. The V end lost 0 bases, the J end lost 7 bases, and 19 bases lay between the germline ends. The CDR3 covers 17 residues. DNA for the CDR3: TGCGCCAGCAGCTTGGAAGGGGTCCGGGCTCGTGGTGAAAAACTGTTTTTT. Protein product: CASSLEGVRARGEKLFF.

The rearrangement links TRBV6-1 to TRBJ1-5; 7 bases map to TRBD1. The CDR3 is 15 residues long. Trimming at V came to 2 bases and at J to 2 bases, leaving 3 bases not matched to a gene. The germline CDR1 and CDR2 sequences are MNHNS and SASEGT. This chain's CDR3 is CASSEYGQGNQPQHF. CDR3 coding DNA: TGTGCCAGCAGTGAATACGGACAGGGCAATCAGCCCCAGCATTTT.

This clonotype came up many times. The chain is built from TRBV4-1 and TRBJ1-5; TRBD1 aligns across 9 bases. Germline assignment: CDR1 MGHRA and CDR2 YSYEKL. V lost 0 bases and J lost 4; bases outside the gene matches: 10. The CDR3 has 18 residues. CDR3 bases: TGCGCCAGCAGCCAAGACCGACAGGGGGGTTGGGAGAATCAGCCCCAGCATTTT. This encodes CASSQDRQGGWENQPQHF.

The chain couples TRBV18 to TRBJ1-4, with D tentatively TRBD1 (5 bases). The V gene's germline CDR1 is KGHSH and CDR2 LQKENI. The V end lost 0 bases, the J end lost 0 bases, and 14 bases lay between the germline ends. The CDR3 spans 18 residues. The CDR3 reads CASSPPRGRGSTNEKLFF. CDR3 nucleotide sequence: TGTGCCAGCTCACCACCCCGCGGGAGGGGCTCAACTAATGAAAAACTGTTTTTT.

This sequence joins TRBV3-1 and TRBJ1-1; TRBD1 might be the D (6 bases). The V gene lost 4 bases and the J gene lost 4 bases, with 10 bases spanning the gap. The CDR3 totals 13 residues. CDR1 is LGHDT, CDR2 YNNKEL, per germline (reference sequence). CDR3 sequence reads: CASSRTGPTEAFF. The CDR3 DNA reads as TGTGCCAGCAGCCGAACAGGGCCCACTGAAGCTTTCTTT.

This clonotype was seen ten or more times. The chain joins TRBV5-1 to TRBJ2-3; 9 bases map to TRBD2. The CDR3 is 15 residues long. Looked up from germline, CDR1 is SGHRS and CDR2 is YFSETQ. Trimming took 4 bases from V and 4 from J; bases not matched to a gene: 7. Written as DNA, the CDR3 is TGCGCCAGCAGCCTAGCGGGGAACGGGCCAGATACGCAGTATTTT. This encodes CASSLAGNGPDTQYF.

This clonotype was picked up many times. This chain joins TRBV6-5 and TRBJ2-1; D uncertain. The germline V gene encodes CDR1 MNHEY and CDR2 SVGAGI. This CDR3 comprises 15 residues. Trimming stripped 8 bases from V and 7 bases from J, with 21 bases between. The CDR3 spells CASGIDAFLGNEQFF. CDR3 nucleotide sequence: TGTGCCAGCGGAATAGACGCGTTCCTCGGGAATGAGCAGTTCTTC.

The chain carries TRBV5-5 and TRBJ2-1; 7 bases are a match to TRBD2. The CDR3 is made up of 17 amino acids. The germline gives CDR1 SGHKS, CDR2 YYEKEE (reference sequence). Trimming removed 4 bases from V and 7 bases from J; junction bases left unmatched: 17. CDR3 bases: TGTGCCAGCAGCCTCCGGTGGGGCGGGGGAAGGGAAAATGAGCAGTTCTTC. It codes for CASSLRWGGGRENEQFF.